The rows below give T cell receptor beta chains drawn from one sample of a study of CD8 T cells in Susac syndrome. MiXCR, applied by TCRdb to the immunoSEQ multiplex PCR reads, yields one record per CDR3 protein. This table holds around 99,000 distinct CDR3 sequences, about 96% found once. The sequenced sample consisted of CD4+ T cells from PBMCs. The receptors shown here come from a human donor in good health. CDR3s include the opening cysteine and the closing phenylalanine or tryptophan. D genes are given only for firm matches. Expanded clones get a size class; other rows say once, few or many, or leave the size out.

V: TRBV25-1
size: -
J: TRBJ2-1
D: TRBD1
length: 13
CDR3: CASSGQGNNEQFF
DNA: TGTGCCAGCAGTGGACAGGGGAACAATGAGCAGTTCTTC

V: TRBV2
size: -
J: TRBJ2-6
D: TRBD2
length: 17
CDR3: CASSPLAASSGANVLTF
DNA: TGTGCCAGCAGTCCACTAGCGGCCTCCTCTGGGGCCAACGTCCTGACTTTC

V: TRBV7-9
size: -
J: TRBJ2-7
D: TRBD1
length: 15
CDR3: CASSLQGANRYEQYF
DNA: TGTGCCAGCAGCTTACAGGGGGCAAATAGGTACGAGCAGTACTTC

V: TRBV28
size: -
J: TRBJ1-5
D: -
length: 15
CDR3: CASSPTQGSKQPQHF
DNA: TGTGCCAGCAGTCCAACACAGGGCTCCAAACAGCCCCAGCATTTT

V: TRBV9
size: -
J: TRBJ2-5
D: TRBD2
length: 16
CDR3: CASSVSPGGYQETQYF
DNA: TGTGCCAGCAGCGTCTCCCCGGGAGGTTATCAAGAGACCCAGTACTTC

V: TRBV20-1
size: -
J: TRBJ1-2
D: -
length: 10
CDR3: CSASQTFQSF
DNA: TGCAGTGCTAGCCAAACATTCCAGTCCTTC

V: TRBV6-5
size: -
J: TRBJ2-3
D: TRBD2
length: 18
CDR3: CASSYLLAGRGHTDTQYF
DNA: TGTGCCAGCAGTTACCTACTAGCGGGAAGGGGGCACACAGATACGCAGTATTTT

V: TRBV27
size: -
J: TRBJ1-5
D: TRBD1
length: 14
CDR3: CASSLNQGVQPQHF
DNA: TGTGCCAGCAGTTTAAATCAGGGGGTACAGCCCCAGCATTTT

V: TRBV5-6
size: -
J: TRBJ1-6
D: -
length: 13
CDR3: CASSLGSPSPLHF
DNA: TGTGCCAGCAGCTTGGGTTCACCTTCACCCCTCCACTTT

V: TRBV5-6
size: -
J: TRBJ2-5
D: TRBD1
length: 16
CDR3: CASSQQGARVRETQYF
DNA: TGTGCCAGCAGCCAACAGGGGGCGCGGGTTCGAGAGACCCAGTACTTC

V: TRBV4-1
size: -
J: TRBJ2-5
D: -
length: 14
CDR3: CASSQVSGVETQYF
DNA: TGCGCCAGCAGCCAAGTCTCAGGGGTGGAGACCCAGTACTTC

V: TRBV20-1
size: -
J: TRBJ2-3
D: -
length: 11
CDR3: CSARRVDTQYF
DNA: TGCAGTGCTAGGAGGGTGGATACGCAGTATTTT

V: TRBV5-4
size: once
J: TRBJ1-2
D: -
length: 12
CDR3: CASTKEGYGYTF
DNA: TGTGCCAGCACAAAAGAGGGTTATGGCTACACCTTC

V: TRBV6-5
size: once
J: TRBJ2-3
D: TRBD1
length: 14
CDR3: CASTDTGGGDTQYF
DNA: TGTGCCAGCACGGACACAGGGGGTGGAGATACGCAGTATTTT

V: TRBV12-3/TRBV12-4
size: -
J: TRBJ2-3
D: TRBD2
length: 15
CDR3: CASQRGGRSTDTQYF
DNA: TGTGCCAGCCAAAGGGGCGGGAGATCCACAGATACGCAGTATTTT

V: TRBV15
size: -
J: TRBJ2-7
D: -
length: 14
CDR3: CATSQGAPSYEQYF
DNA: TGTGCCACCAGCCAAGGGGCACCTTCCTACGAGCAGTACTTC

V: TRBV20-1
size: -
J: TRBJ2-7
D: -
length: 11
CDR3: CSARVALEQYF
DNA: TGCAGTGCTAGAGTGGCCCTCGAGCAGTACTTC

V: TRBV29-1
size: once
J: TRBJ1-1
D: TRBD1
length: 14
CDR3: CSSRTGGTNTEAFF
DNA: TGCAGCTCCCGGACAGGAGGGACGAACACTGAAGCTTTCTTT

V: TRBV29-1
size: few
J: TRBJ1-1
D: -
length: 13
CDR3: CSVEGQLNTEAFF
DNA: TGCAGCGTTGAAGGACAGTTGAACACTGAAGCTTTCTTT

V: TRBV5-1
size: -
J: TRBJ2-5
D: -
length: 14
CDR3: CASSSGQKEMPQYF
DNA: TGCGCCAGCAGCTCCGGACAGAAGGAAATGCCCCAGTACTTC

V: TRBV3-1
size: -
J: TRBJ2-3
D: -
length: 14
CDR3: CASSRWGETDTQYF
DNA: TGTGCCAGCAGCCGGTGGGGCGAGACAGATACGCAGTATTTT

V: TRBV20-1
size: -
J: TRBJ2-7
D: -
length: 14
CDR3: CSASSGGASYEQYF
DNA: TGCAGTGCTAGTAGTGGCGGGGCCTCCTACGAGCAGTACTTC

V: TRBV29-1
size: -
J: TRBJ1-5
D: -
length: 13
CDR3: CSVREGEGQPQHF
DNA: TGCAGCGTTCGGGAAGGGGAAGGTCAGCCCCAGCATTTT

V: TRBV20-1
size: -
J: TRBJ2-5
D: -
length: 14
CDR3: CSARVGRRGETQYF
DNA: TGCAGTGCTAGGGTCGGGAGGAGGGGGGAGACCCAGTACTTC

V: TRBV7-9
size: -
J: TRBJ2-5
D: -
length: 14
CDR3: CASSLKSSRETQYF
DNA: TGTGCCAGCAGTCTTAAGTCTAGTAGGGAGACCCAGTACTTC

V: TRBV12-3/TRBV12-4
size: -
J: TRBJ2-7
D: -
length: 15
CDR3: CASSSGRGSSYEQYF
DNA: TGTGCCAGCAGTTCGGGACGGGGTAGCTCCTACGAGCAGTACTTC

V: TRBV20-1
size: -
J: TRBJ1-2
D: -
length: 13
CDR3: CSARAQGTYGYTF
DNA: TGCAGTGCTAGAGCTCAGGGTACTTATGGCTACACCTTC

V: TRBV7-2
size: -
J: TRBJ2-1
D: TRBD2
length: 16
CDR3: CASSPYSGRADNEQFF
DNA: TGTGCCAGCAGCCCGTATAGCGGGAGGGCCGACAATGAGCAGTTCTTC

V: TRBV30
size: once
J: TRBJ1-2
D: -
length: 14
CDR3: CAWSVHRANYGYTF
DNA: TGTGCCTGGAGTGTACACAGAGCTAACTATGGCTACACCTTC

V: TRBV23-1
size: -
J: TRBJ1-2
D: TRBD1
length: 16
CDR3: CASSQLDEGQDNGYTF
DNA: TGCGCCAGCAGTCAACTAGATGAAGGACAGGATAATGGCTACACCTTC

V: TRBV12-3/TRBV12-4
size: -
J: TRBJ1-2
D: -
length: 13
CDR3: CASSSKGDYGYTF
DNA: TGTGCCAGCAGCTCAAAAGGGGACTATGGCTACACCTTC

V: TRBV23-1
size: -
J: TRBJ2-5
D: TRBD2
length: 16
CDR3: CASSQSRTSGGETQYF
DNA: TGCGCCAGCAGTCAATCCCGGACTAGCGGGGGCGAGACCCAGTACTTC

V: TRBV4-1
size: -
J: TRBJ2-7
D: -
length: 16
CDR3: CASSQEPPGHSYEQYF
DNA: TGCGCCAGCAGCCAAGAACCACCGGGACACAGTTACGAGCAGTACTTC

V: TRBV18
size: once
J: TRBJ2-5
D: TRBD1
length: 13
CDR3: CASSRGFQETQYF
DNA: TGTGCCAGCTCCAGGGGGTTCCAAGAGACCCAGTACTTC

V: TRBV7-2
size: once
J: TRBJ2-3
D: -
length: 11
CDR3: CASSSKDTQYF
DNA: TGTGCCAGCAGCTCGAAAGATACGCAGTATTTT

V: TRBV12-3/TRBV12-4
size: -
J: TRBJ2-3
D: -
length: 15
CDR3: CASSFFAGGTDTQYF
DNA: TGTGCCAGCAGTTTCTTCGCAGGGGGCACAGATACGCAGTATTTT

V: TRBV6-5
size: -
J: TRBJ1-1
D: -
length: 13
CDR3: CASSYTRQTEAFF
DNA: TGTGCCAGCAGTTATACCAGACAGACTGAAGCTTTCTTT

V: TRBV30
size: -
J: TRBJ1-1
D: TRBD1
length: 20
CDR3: CAWNSFRDRGPLGANTEAFF
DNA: TGTGCCTGGAACTCTTTCCGGGACAGGGGGCCGTTAGGGGCGAACACTGAAGCTTTCTTT

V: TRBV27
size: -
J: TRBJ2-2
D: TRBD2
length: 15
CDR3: CASSSSGRVSGELFF
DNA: TGTGCCAGCAGTTCGAGCGGGAGAGTTAGCGGGGAGCTGTTTTTT

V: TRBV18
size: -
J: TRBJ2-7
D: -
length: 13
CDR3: CASSPTSGDEQYF
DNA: TGTGCCAGCTCACCAACCTCAGGGGACGAGCAGTACTTC

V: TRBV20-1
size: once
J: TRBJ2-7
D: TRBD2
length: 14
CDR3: CSARTGLASYEQYF
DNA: TGCAGTGCTAGAACCGGACTAGCTAGCTACGAGCAGTACTTC

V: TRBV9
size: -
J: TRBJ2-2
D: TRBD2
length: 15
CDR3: CASSKASGYTGELFF
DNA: TGTGCCAGCAGCAAGGCTAGCGGCTACACCGGGGAGCTGTTTTTT

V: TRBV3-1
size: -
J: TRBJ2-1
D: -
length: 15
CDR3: CASSLTWTNNNEQFF
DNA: TGTGCCAGCAGCCTGACGTGGACCAACAACAATGAGCAGTTCTTC

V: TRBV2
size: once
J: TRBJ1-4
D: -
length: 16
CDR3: CASSEALGRSNEKLFF
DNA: TGTGCCAGCAGTGAAGCGCTAGGGAGGAGCAATGAAAAACTGTTTTTT

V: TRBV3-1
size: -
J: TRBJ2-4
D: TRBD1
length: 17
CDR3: CASSQEQGALAKNIQYF
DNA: TGTGCCAGCAGCCAAGAACAGGGGGCACTAGCCAAAAACATTCAGTACTTC

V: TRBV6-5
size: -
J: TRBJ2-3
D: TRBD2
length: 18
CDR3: CASSYSTGAGGRTDTQYF
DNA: TGTGCCAGCAGTTACTCGACCGGGGCGGGAGGGCGCACAGATACGCAGTATTTT

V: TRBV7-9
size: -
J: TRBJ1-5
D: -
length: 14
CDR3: CASSPGRANQPQHF
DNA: TGTGCCAGCAGCCCAGGAAGGGCCAATCAGCCCCAGCATTTT

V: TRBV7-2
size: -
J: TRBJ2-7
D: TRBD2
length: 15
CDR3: CASTWGSGSGYEQYF
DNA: TGTGCCAGCACCTGGGGTAGCGGGAGCGGCTACGAGCAGTACTTC

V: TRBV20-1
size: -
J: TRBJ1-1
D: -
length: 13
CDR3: CSARAVWGTEAFF
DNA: TGCAGTGCTAGAGCTGTCTGGGGCACTGAAGCTTTCTTT

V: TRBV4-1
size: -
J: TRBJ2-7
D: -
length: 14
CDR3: CASSQVGGTYEQYF
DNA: TGCGCCAGCAGCCAAGTGGGCGGCACCTACGAGCAGTACTTC

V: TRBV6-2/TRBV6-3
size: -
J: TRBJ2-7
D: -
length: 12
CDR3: CASRDFSYEQYF
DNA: TGTGCCAGCAGGGACTTCTCCTACGAGCAGTACTTC

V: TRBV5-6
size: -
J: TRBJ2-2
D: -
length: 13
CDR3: CASSLLNTGELFF
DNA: TGTGCCAGCAGCTTGCTGAACACCGGGGAGCTGTTTTTT

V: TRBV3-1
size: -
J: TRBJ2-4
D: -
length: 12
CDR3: CASKSAKNIQYF
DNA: TGTGCCAGCAAGTCGGCCAAAAACATTCAGTACTTC

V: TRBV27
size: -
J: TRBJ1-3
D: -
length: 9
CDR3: CASVVTIYF
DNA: TGTGCCAGCGTGGTTACCATATATTTT

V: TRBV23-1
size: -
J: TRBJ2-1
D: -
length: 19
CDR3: CASSQSLGHGGRSYNEQFF
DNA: TGCGCCAGCAGTCAATCTCTTGGTCACGGGGGCAGGTCCTACAATGAGCAGTTCTTC